This TCR beta chain was sequenced during a study of blood T cells in healthy people across ages. Study outcomes and limitations: More naive CD4+ cells and higher diversity marked long-lived donors relative to aged donors. Naive T cell percentage and TCR beta diversity correlated strongly.

The study recruited healthy Caucasian donors from Russia who were aged about 6 to 95. Comments on this clonotype: The antigen is not known.

The V gene's germline CDR1 is DFQATT and CDR2 SNEGSKA (reference sequence). V dropped 2 bases and J dropped 4; count of bases not matched to a gene: 12. This CDR3 has 16 amino acids. Using a J-beta primer mix together with a sample-barcoded 5' primer, a second PCR was run for about 7 to 12 cycles. Every molecule of cDNA carried a tag from a template-switch adaptor with 12 random nucleotides. MiXCR, applied by TCRdb to the 5' RACE reads, yields one record per CDR3 protein. The sample includes about 1.4 million distinct CDR3 sequences, around 55% of them seen just once. The TCR comes from a man between 18 and 29 years old in good health. Sequenced sample: blood. The V gene is TRBV20-1, the J gene TRBJ2-5; 8 bases fit TRBD2. In DNA, the CDR3 is TGCAGTGCTAGAAATAGCGGGGCCACCGATTTAGAGACCCAGTACTTC. Its protein is CSARNSGATDLETQYF.